This passage covers 10 T cell receptor beta chains from one sample sequenced in a study of blood T cell repertoires in COVID-19. TCRdb keeps only in-frame clones here, not all; method: immunoSEQ multiplex PCR. The data show about 240,000 clones, around 85% seen once. Material: peripheral blood. The receptors were sampled from a woman of 80 years or more with acute or convalescent COVID-19.

The V gene is TRBV18, the J gene TRBJ2-7, with 7 bases that match TRBD1. Per the germline V gene, CDR1 is KGHSH and CDR2 is LQKENI. Trimming at V came to 4 bases and at J to 1 base, leaving 4 bases not matched to a gene. The CDR3 is 14 residues long. The CDR3 spells CASSRDSQSYEQYF. The CDR3 coding sequence is TGTGCCAGCTCACGGGACAGTCAATCCTACGAGCAGTACTTC.

The chain combines TRBV19 with TRBJ1-3, with D tentatively TRBD1 (5 bases). Deletions cut 8 bases from V and 0 bases from J, with 14 bases between. Per germline, CDR1 LNHDA and CDR2 SQIVND (reference sequence). CDR3 length: 15 amino acids. The chain's CDR3 is CASSNPGFSGNTIYF. CDR3 DNA: TGTGCCAGTTCTAACCCAGGGTTCTCTGGAAACACCATATATTTT.

The chain joins TRBV12-2 to TRBJ1-1; the table's D gene call, TRBD1, was not cross checked with the DNA. TRBV12-2 is an annotated pseudogene. CDR3 length: 18 residues. CDR3 loop: CASRLAWGPHPWGTEAFF. CDR3 sequence (DNA): TGTGCAAGTCGCTTAGCTTGGGGCCCGCATCCGTGGGGCACTGAAGCTTTCTTT.

The chain recombines TRBV2 with TRBJ2-1; TRBD2 matches at 11 bases. The germline gives CDR1 SNHLY, CDR2 FYNNEI. J was trimmed by 5 bases and V by 6 bases; bases with no gene match: 9. The CDR3 has 16 amino acids. CDR3 coding DNA: TGTGCCAGCAGACTTACTACTAGCGGGGGCAACAATGAGCAGTTCTTC. Protein sequence: CASRLTTSGGNNEQFF.

This clone appeared once. The chain joins TRBV6-6 to TRBJ2-2, with D perhaps matching TRBD1 (7 bases). Trimming stripped 5 bases from V and 4 bases from J, with 20 bases between. The CDR3 sequence is 17 residues long. Germline V CDR1 and CDR2: MNHNY, SVGAGI (reference sequence). This chain's CDR3 is CASSRGRQGGSTGELFF. In DNA, the CDR3 is TGTGCCAGCAGTCGCGGCCGACAGGGAGGTAGCACCGGGGAGCTGTTTTTT.

The chain is built from TRBV5-1 and TRBJ1-6; TRBD1 matches 8 bases. Germline-derived CDR1 and CDR2 are SGHRS and YFSETQ. The CDR3 is 14 residues long. V gave up 2 bases and J gave up 8 bases; unmatched junction bases: 3. The CDR3 DNA reads TGCGCCAGCAGCTTCCGGGGACAGGATTCACCCCTCCACTTT. Its translation is CASSFRGQDSPLHF.

The chain carries TRBV5-5 and TRBJ1-5; 7 bases line up with TRBD1. CDR1 is SGHKS, CDR2 YYEKEE, per germline (reference sequence). Unmatched junction bases numbered 2, after V lost 0 bases and J lost 2 bases. The CDR3 is made up of 15 amino acids. CDR3 sequence: CASSLEGAGNQPQHF. The DNA of the CDR3 is TGTGCCAGCAGCTTGGAGGGGGCGGGCAATCAGCCCCAGCATTTT.

V gene TRBV2 combines with J gene TRBJ2-1; D possibly corresponds to TRBD2 (6 bases). Germline V CDR1 and CDR2: SNHLY, FYNNEI. V was trimmed by 4 bases and J by 6 bases, leaving 7 bases between them. The CDR3 extends over 12 amino acids. The CDR3 nucleotides are TGTGCCAGCAGTGTGGAGGGCAATGAGCAGTTCTTC. As protein: CASSVEGNEQFF.

The J gene is TRBJ1-5, the V gene TRBV28; tentatively, D is TRBD1 (6 bases). The V gene's germline CDR1 is MDHEN and CDR2 SYDVKM. The CDR3 totals 15 residues. Trimming cost V 7 bases and J 5 bases, with 18 bases left between them. The CDR3 loop reads CASTPSTGDYQPQHF. The CDR3 DNA reads as TGTGCCAGCACGCCATCGACAGGAGACTATCAGCCCCAGCATTTT. The variable domain in full, completed from reference TRBV28 and TRBJ1-5, reads DVKVTQSSRYLVKRTGEKVFLECVQDMDHENMFWYRQDPGLGLRLIYFSYDVKMKEKGDIPEGYSVSREKKERFSLILESASTNQTSMYLCASTPSTGDYQPQHFGDGTRLSIL.

CDR3: CASSTGTGDGYTF. CDR3 bases: TGTGCCAGCAGCACCGGGACAGGGGATGGCTACACCTTC. This chain links TRBV16 with TRBJ1-2; the match to TRBD1 covers 10 bases. V dropped 5 bases and J dropped 6; count of bases not matched to a gene: 3. This CDR3 region has 13 residues. Germline V gives CDR1 KGHSY, CDR2 FQNENV.